Each of the 9 T cell receptor beta chains below was sequenced from the same sample in a study of low-dose radiotherapy and immunotherapy resistance in tumors (dated by TCRdb to between 2021 and 2024). To make first-strand cDNA, Superscript III was used along with a set of TRAV- and TRBV-specific primers so that both the TCRalpha and TCRbeta chains were covered. An approximately 20-cycle PCR with Phusion amplified the TCRs, pairing a constant-region primer with the adapter that was attached to the V primers. TCRdb reran the public reads through fastp at Q25 and MiXCR, keeping productive beta chains. All rows with the same CDR3 protein become a single entry with the most common DNA and genes. This sample holds about 9,000 distinct CDR3 sequences; 60% to 80% were observed only once. The ten largest clones represent around 7.1% of the sample. Receptor source: a human donor with advanced metastatic prostate, ovarian, gallbladder or colorectal cancer (not recorded which). This table probably holds off-target reads from a library built for another chain.

The rearrangement joins TRBV4-1 to TRBJ1-1; weak D call: TRBD1 (5 bases). Trimming shortened V by 0 bases and J by 1 base, and 9 bases separated the two germline ends. CDR1 is MGHRA and CDR2 is YSYEKL in the germline V gene. The CDR3 runs to 15 residues. The CDR3 nucleotides are TGCGCCAGCAGCCAAGAATCTGGGGGGAACACTGAAGCTTTCTTT. Residues: CASSQESGGNTEAFF.

This CDR3 is CASSPSGSLSGANVLTF. The DNA of the CDR3 is TGTGCCAGCTCACCATCAGGGTCCCTGTCTGGGGCCAACGTCCTGACTTTC. The chain carries TRBV18 and TRBJ2-6; tentatively, D is TRBD1 (5 bases). The V end lost 2 bases, the J end lost 1 base, and 12 bases lay between the germline ends. The CDR3 sequence is 17 residues long. In germline, CDR1 is KGHSH, CDR2 LQKENI.

The V call is TRBV2, the J call TRBJ2-1, with 10 positions matching TRBD2. Germline CDR1 is SNHLY and CDR2 is FYNNEI. The CDR3 contains 16 residues. The V and J ends lost 2 bases and 5 bases, in that order; junction bases with no gene match: 6. The CDR3 here is CASSEIGLAGDNEQFF. CDR3 sequence (DNA): TGTGCCAGCAGTGAAATAGGGCTAGCGGGAGACAATGAGCAGTTCTTC. The full variable domain, its missing parts supplied by reference TRBV2 and TRBJ2-1, is EPEVTQTPSHQVTQMGQEVILRCVPISNHLYFYWYRQILGQKVEFLVSFYNNEISEKSEIFDDQFSVERPDGSNFTLKIRSTKLEDSAMYFCASSEIGLAGDNEQFFGPGTRLTVL.

The chain employs TRBV4-1 and TRBJ2-7; possible D gene TRBD1, 6 bases. CDR3 size: 15 residues. Germline V gives CDR1 MGHRA, CDR2 YSYEKL. V lost 1 base and J lost 1, with 11 bases in between. CDR3 region: CASSQVRQVSYEQYF. CDR3 nucleotide sequence: TGCGCCAGCAGCCAAGTGCGACAGGTTTCCTACGAGCAGTACTTC.

This chain connects TRBV19 to TRBJ1-5; perhaps TRBD1 as D (6 bases). CDR1 is LNHDA, CDR2 SQIVND, per germline (reference sequence). Trimming removed 3 bases from V and 7 bases from J, with 10 bases in between. The CDR3 consists of 13 residues. This chain's CDR3 is CASSMTGVQPQHF. The CDR3 coding sequence is TGTGCCAGTAGTATGACAGGCGTGCAGCCCCAGCATTTT.

The V gene is TRBV10-2, the J gene TRBJ2-7; D gene unclear. V was cut by 6 bases and J by 0 bases, with 12 bases left in between. This CDR3 is built from 14 residues. Germline V gene data show CDR1 as WSHSY and CDR2 as SAAADI. The CDR3 DNA sequence: TGCGCCAGCAGCGAATCGCACACCTCCTACGAGCAGTACTTC. As protein: CASSESHTSYEQYF.

This clonotype showed up just a few times. The rearrangement links TRBV9 to TRBJ2-1, with 8 positions matching TRBD2. CDR3 length: 16 residues. The junction had 13 bases not matched to a gene; V was cut back by 4 bases and J by 7 bases. Germline CDR1 reads SGDLS; CDR2 reads YYNGEE. The CDR3 here is CASSPPGRGARNEQFF. CDR3 coding DNA: TGTGCCAGCAGCCCCCCCGGGCGGGGGGCAAGGAATGAGCAGTTCTTC.

The chain recombines TRBV28 with TRBJ2-3; 8 bases fit TRBD2. From germline, CDR1 is MDHEN and CDR2 SYDVKM. The CDR3 sequence is 15 residues long. Germline trimming cut 6 bases from V and 6 bases from J; bases unmatched to any gene: 11. Written as DNA, the CDR3 is TGTGCCAGCAGCCCACCGGGACTAGGGCCCGATACGCAGTATTTT. It codes for CASSPPGLGPDTQYF.

This chain joins TRBV18 and TRBJ1-5, with D unresolved. Germline assignment: CDR1 KGHSH and CDR2 LQKENI. The CDR3 consists of 13 residues. V was cut by 3 bases and J by 5 bases, with 8 bases left in between. DNA of the CDR3: TGTGCCAGCTCACCTGTCGGGGATCAGCCCCAGCATTTT. It is translated as CASSPVGDQPQHF.